The source of this T cell receptor (beta chain) is a study of regulatory T cells in long-lasting Graves disease. This clonotype was picked up a small number of times. The germline CDR1 and CDR2 sequences are MDHEN and SYDVKM. There are 19 residues in the CDR3. The V and J ends lost 5 bases and 0 bases respectively, with 20 bases between them. Arm-PCR of CDR3 regions with iRepertoire HTBI primers generated TCR beta libraries. TCRdb reprocessed the multiplex PCR reads via MiXCR and lists one record per CDR3 protein. Of 350,000 to 500,000 distinct CDR3 sequences in the sample, 13% to 15% were seen once. The time point: newly diagnosed GD, antithyroid drugs for less than 3 months. Making the TCR library involved RNA that had been extracted from PBMCs. The authors diagnosed Graves' disease using American Thyroid Association guidelines. These data also featured in a second study, about T cells in Graves' hyperthyroidism and ophthalmopathy. That report notes: An initial round of RT-PCR targeting the TCR CDR3 relied on the HTBI primer set. Ophthalmopathy was told apart from stable hyperthyroidism by a 13 V-J model.

The origin of this receptor is a woman aged 45-65 years with Graves disease. This material consisted of peripheral blood mononuclear cells (PBMCs), taken at new diagnosis, from a patient treated with antithyroid drugs. The V call is TRBV28, the J call TRBJ2-6; possibly TRBD1 for D (6 bases). The CDR3 DNA is TGTGCCAGCAGTGGGATACAGGGTTTAGGGGTCTCTGGGGCCAACGTCCTGACTTTC. It is translated as CASSGIQGLGVSGANVLTF. The full variable domain, rest sourced from reference TRBV28 and TRBJ2-6, is DVKVTQSSRYLVKRTGEKVFLECVQDMDHENMFWYRQDPGLGLRLIYFSYDVKMKEKGDIPEGYSVSREKKERFSLILESASTNQTSMYLCASSGIQGLGVSGANVLTFGAGSRLTVL.